This TCR beta chain was captured in a study of cytotoxic CD8 clonotypes in ibrutinib-treated CLL. Whole-study context: For this cohort, patients were about a dozen relapsed/refractory and about 14 treatment-naive, while 17 were IGHV unmutated. Mean yields were approximately 270,000 productive templates and 80,000 to 95,000 productive rearrangements per sample.

Study-wide results and caveats: Patients had baseline clonality above age-matched healthy donors, and this clonality moved with circulating CD8+ T-cell counts.

Turning to this clone: No antigen is known for it. One end of the junction is discordant with germline, which a read error may explain.

Here immunoSEQ multiplex PCR was the method, and the copy in TCRdb shows in-frame clones only, minus some. The table shows some 17,000 clones, with around 81% occurring only once. This TCR was recovered from a human donor with chronic lymphocytic leukemia. This specimen consisted of PBMCs, obtained before ibrutinib treatment.

The CDR3 loop is CAGGAFPDSEKLFF. CDR3 DNA: TGCGCCGGGGGGGCATTCCCGGATTCCGAAAAACTGTTTTTT. The chain combines TRBV28 with TRBJ1-4; maybe TRBD1 (6 bases). CDR1 is MDHEN, CDR2 SYDVKM, per germline. The CDR3 runs 14 residues.